These 2 T cell receptor beta chains were sequenced from one sample in a study of T cell repertoires in cytomegalovirus infection. TCRdb itself ran the reads through MiXCR, one entry per CDR3 protein. The data contain some 680,000 distinct CDR3 sequences, approximately 34% of them seen just once; the ten biggest clones take up 2.5% to 3%. The sequenced sample was PBMCs. Every receptor here comes from a human donor in good health (CMV status not recorded). Some clones in this sample may be carry-over from other donors' samples.

The chain joins TRBV6-6 to TRBJ1-1; maybe TRBD1 (5 bases). Trimming removed 4 bases from V and 3 bases from J, with 15 bases in between. This CDR3 has 15 amino acids. The germline gives CDR1 MNHNY, CDR2 SVGAGI (reference sequence). CDR3 coding DNA: TGTGCCAGCAGTTTGAGGGGACTAACTTACACTGAAGCTTTCTTT. Translated: CASSLRGLTYTEAFF.

The rearrangement uses TRBV19 and TRBJ1-1, with TRBD1 identical over 7 bases. The germline gives CDR1 LNHDA, CDR2 SQIVND (reference sequence). CDR3 length: 15 residues. J gave up 2 bases and V 4 bases, and 7 bases lay outside the gene matches. The CDR3 bases are TGTGCCAGTAGTACCGCGGGACAGCTTAACACTGAAGCTTTCTTT. Amino acids: CASSTAGQLNTEAFF.